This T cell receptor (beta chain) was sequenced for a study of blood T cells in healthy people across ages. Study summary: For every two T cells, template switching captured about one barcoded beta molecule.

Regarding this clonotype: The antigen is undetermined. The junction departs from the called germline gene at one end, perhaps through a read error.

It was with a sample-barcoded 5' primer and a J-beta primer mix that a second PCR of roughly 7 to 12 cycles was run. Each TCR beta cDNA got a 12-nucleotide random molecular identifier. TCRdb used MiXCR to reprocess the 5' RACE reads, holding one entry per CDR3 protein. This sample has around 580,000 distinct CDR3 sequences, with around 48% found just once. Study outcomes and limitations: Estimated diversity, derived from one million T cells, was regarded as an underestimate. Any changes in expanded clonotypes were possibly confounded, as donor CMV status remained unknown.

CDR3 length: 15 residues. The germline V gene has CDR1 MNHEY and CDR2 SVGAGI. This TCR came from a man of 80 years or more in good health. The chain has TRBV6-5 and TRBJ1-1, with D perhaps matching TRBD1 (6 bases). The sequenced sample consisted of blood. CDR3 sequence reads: CASSNSGTFRTEAFF. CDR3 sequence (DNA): TGTGCCAGCAGTAACTCCGGGACATTCAGAACTGAAGCTTTCTTT.